These 23 T cell receptor beta chains were all obtained from the same sample, sequenced in a study of shared clonotypes between healthy human individuals. Data came from immunoSEQ multiplex PCR; TCRdb stores just in-frame clones and leaves some out. This sample has about 480,000 clones, with around 79% found just once. The sequenced material came from PBMCs. Receptors were obtained from a woman aged 40-49 years in good health. Some clones in this sample may be carry-over from other donors' samples.

The rearrangement joins TRBV19 to TRBJ2-2, with 7 bases identical to TRBD1. Trimming removed 5 bases from V and 4 bases from J; junction bases left unmatched: 7. This CDR3 region has 15 residues. Germline loops: CDR1 LNHDA, CDR2 SQIVND (reference sequence). CDR3 region: CASSEGQRLTGELFF. CDR3 coding DNA: TGTGCCAGTAGTGAGGGACAGCGTCTCACCGGGGAGCTGTTTTTT. Using reference TRBV19 and TRBJ2-2 for the parts outside the CDR3, the full variable domain is DGGITQSPKYLFRKEGQNVTLSCEQNLNHDAMYWYRQDPGQGLRLIYYSQIVNDFQKGDIAEGYSVSREKKESFPLTVTSAQKNPTAFYLCASSEGQRLTGELFFGEGSRLTVL.

The rearrangement joins TRBV25-1 to TRBJ2-7; no definite D call. Trimming stripped 4 bases from V and 2 bases from J, with 3 bases between. Looked up from germline, CDR1 is MGHDK and CDR2 is SYGVNS. The CDR3 spans 11 residues. DNA of the CDR3: TGTGCCAGCAGTGGGGCCTACGAGCAGTACTTC. Residues: CASSGAYEQYF.

The chain couples TRBV10-3 to TRBJ1-1; D not resolved. The CDR3 length is 14 residues. V lost 0 bases, J lost 6 bases, and 11 bases lay in between. Germline values: CDR1 ENHRY, CDR2 SYGVKD. The CDR3 nucleotides are TGTGCCATCAGTGAGTCGCCAGCCATCTCTGAAGCTTTCTTT. Its translation: CAISESPAISEAFF.

This chain connects TRBV27 to TRBJ2-1; D gene ambiguous. Trimming pared 3 bases from V and 5 bases from J, leaving 11 bases between. Germline V gene sequence: CDR1 MNHEY, CDR2 SMNVEV (reference sequence). The CDR3 is 14 residues long. CDR3 sequence: CASSFLVPNNEQFF. In nucleotides, the CDR3 is TGTGCCAGCAGTTTCCTAGTACCCAACAATGAGCAGTTCTTC.

This sequence joins TRBV6-1 and TRBJ2-2, with D possibly matching TRBD2 (5 bases). In germline, CDR1 is MNHNS, CDR2 SASEGT. Deletions cut 2 bases from V and 4 bases from J, with 11 bases between. This CDR3 is built from 15 residues. The CDR3 nucleotides read TGTGCCAGCAGTGAACGGGGTTACGGCACCGGGGAGCTGTTTTTT. Translated: CASSERGYGTGELFF.

V gene TRBV4-3 combines with J gene TRBJ1-3; possible D gene TRBD1, 6 bases. The CDR3 runs to 16 residues. Looked up from germline, CDR1 is LGHNA and CDR2 is YSLEER. The ends were cut back, 1 base at V and 4 bases at J, with 14 bases in the middle. CDR3 nucleotides: TGCGCCAGCAGCCAAGTGCTTAGGGGGTTGGGAAACACCATATATTTT. This translates into CASSQVLRGLGNTIYF.

This chain connects TRBV5-1 to TRBJ2-2; no clear D gene. Germline assignment: CDR1 SGHRS and CDR2 YFSETQ. The CDR3 length is 15 residues. Trimming pared 0 bases from V and 3 bases from J, leaving 9 bases between. The CDR3 region is CASSLVASHTGELFF. The CDR3 coding sequence is TGCGCCAGCAGCTTGGTGGCCAGCCACACCGGGGAGCTGTTTTTT.

The genes are TRBV19 and TRBJ2-1, with TRBD2 identical over 9 bases. Germline CDR1 LNHDA, CDR2 SQIVND (reference sequence). There are 17 residues in the CDR3. J was trimmed by 5 bases and V by 3 bases; bases with no gene match: 11. The CDR3 DNA sequence: TGTGCCAGTAGTATGCGCCAGGGACTAGCTAGTAACAATGAGCAGTTCTTC. Protein sequence: CASSMRQGLASNNEQFF.

The V call is TRBV6-5, the J call TRBJ2-1, with D possibly called TRBD1 or TRBD2 (5 bases each). V lost 2 bases and J lost 6, with 8 bases in between. Looked up from germline, CDR1 is MNHEY and CDR2 is SVGAGI. The length of the CDR3 is 13 residues. CDR3 DNA: TGTGCCAGCAGTTACACGGGGACCAATGAGCAGTTCTTC. It translates to CASSYTGTNEQFF.

This clone was seen only once. The gene calls are TRBV9 and TRBJ2-6, with D possibly matching TRBD1 (5 bases). Germline values: CDR1 SGDLS, CDR2 YYNGEE. This CDR3 is built from 15 residues. Trimming left V 3 bases short and J 2 bases short, with 9 bases between. CDR3 bases: TGTGCCAGCAGCGCGACAGATCCTGGGGCCAACGTCCTGACTTTC. It is translated as CASSATDPGANVLTF.

The rearrangement uses TRBV9 and TRBJ1-2; the match to TRBD1 covers 9 bases. Germline V gene data show CDR1 as SGDLS and CDR2 as YYNGEE. This CDR3 has 15 amino acids. V was clipped by 4 bases and J by 4 bases; unmatched bases: 8. The CDR3 loop is CASSSRTGDSYGYTF. In DNA form, the CDR3 reads TGTGCCAGCAGCTCCAGGACAGGGGATTCCTATGGCTACACCTTC. The full variable domain, completed using reference TRBV9 and TRBJ1-2, is DSGVTQTPKHLITATGQRVTLRCSPRSGDLSVYWYQQSLDQGLQFLIQYYNGEERAKGNILERFSAQQFPDLHSELNLSSLELGDSALYFCASSSRTGDSYGYTFGSGTRLTVV.

The chain links TRBV4-2 to TRBJ2-1; the D is unclear. Between the trimmed V and J ends, which lost 1 base and 8 bases, there was a span of 12 bases. Germline loops: CDR1 LGHNA, CDR2 YNFKEQ. The CDR3 has 14 residues. The CDR3 DNA follows: TGTGCCAGCAGCCAAGGATACCGGGTGGATGAGCAGTTCTTC. Translation: CASSQGYRVDEQFF.

The V and J genes are TRBV10-2 and TRBJ2-7; 12 positions agree with TRBD2. Germline-derived CDR1 and CDR2 are WSHSY and SAAADI. The CDR3 contains 14 residues. The ends lost 5 bases at V and 2 bases at J; junction bases unmatched: 1. The CDR3 coding sequence is TGCGCCAGCAGTCGGACTAGCGGGGCCTACGAGCAGTACTTC. This sequence encodes CASSRTSGAYEQYF.

Written as DNA, the CDR3 is TGTGCCAGCAGTTACACCCCGCGGGAGCAGTACTTC. Its protein product is CASSYTPREQYF. J is TRBJ2-5 and V is TRBV6-6, with 7 nucleotides matching TRBD2. From germline, CDR1 is MNHNY and CDR2 SVGAGI (reference sequence). With 2 bases clipped from V and 11 bases from J, the junction kept 5 bases outside the gene matches. The CDR3 extends over 12 amino acids.

This rearrangement joins TRBV28 to TRBJ1-6; no reliable D call. The V end was cut by 10 bases, the J end by 9 bases, with 13 bases between. CDR1 is MDHEN and CDR2 is SYDVKM in the germline V gene. This CDR3 has 12 amino acids. As DNA, the CDR3 is TGTGCCATTGCTGGGCTTGGTTCACCCCTCCACTTT. This gives the protein CAIAGLGSPLHF.

The genes are TRBV4-2 and TRBJ2-2; tentatively, D is TRBD2 (7 bases). The CDR3 contains 16 residues. Germline V gene sequence: CDR1 LGHNA, CDR2 YNFKEQ. V lost 4 bases to trimming and J lost 6 bases, with 18 bases between them. CDR3 residues: CASSPSTGGRAGELFF. The CDR3, as DNA: TGTGCCAGCAGCCCTTCGACAGGAGGGAGGGCCGGGGAGCTGTTTTTT.

This chain joins TRBV7-2 and TRBJ2-1; tentatively, D is TRBD1 (6 bases). Germline loops: CDR1 SGHTA, CDR2 FQGNSA. CDR3 size: 15 residues. V was clipped by 1 base and J by 5 bases, with 12 bases between them. The CDR3 loop is CASSLGSGVHNEQFF. For the CDR3, the DNA is TGTGCCAGCAGCTTAGGGTCAGGGGTCCACAATGAGCAGTTCTTC.

Note on this clone: This sequence may be a read error, since a much larger clone differs from it by one base. The chain uses TRBV27 and TRBJ2-7; 11 bases line up with TRBD2. This CDR3 is 14 amino acids long. The V gene's germline CDR1 is MNHEY and CDR2 SMNVEV (reference sequence). Written as DNA, the CDR3 is TGTGCCAGCAGCCTGACTAGCGGGGCCTACGAGCAGTGCTTC. Amino acid sequence: CASSLTSGAYEQCF.

This sequence joins TRBV29-1 and TRBJ2-5; D is uncertain. The V gene's germline CDR1 is SQVTM and CDR2 ANQGSEA. The length of the CDR3 is 14 residues. The V gene lost 1 base and the J gene lost 1 base, with 10 bases spanning the gap. CDR3 nucleotide sequence: TGCAGCGTTGAAGGGGGTCAGTTCCAAGAGACCCAGTACTTC. It translates to CSVEGGQFQETQYF.

Details on this clone: One end of the junction does not line up with germline, which may come from a read error. The chain employs TRBV10-3 and TRBJ2-7; D is ambiguous. This CDR3 comprises 15 residues. The germline CDR1 and CDR2 sequences are ENHRY and SYGVKD. The CDR3 region is CAIRESPRISYEQYF. In DNA form, the CDR3 reads TGTGCCATCAGAGAGTCGCCCAGGATCTCCTACGAGCAGTACTTC.

This clone was observed a single time. V gene TRBV7-7 combines with J gene TRBJ2-1; possible D gene TRBD1, 6 bases. This CDR3 has 15 amino acids. V lost 1 base and J 12 bases, leaving 19 bases between the germline ends. Germline-derived CDR1 and CDR2 are SSHAT and FNYEAQ (reference sequence). The CDR3 nucleotides read TGTGCCAGCAGCTTAGAACCCCGGGACATCAGGGGGCAGTTCTTC. Translating gives CASSLEPRDIRGQFF. Full variable domain (outside the CDR3, taken from reference TRBV7-7 and TRBJ2-1): GAGVSQSPRYKVTKRGQDVTLRCDPISSHATLYWYQQALGQGPEFLTYFNYEAQPDKSGLPSDRFSAERPEGSISTLTIQRTEQRDSAMYRCASSLEPRDIRGQFFGPGTRLTVL.

The chain employs TRBV5-4 and TRBJ1-2; D gene unclear. The CDR3 contains 14 residues. Trimming removed 0 bases at V and 3 bases at J, with 9 bases between. CDR1 is SGHNT, CDR2 YYREEE, per germline (reference sequence). This CDR3 reads CASSLVGTYYGYTF. Here the CDR3 DNA reads TGTGCCAGCAGCTTGGTGGGCACTTACTATGGCTACACCTTC.

This clone was seen a few times. The rearrangement uses TRBV30 and TRBJ2-4; a possible D gene is TRBD1 (5 bases). The CDR3 totals 17 residues. V was clipped by 0 bases and J by 0 bases, with 15 bases between them. Per the germline V gene, CDR1 is GTSNPN and CDR2 is SVGIG (reference sequence). The CDR3 nucleotides are TGTGCCTGGAGTGTACGGTTCCAGGGTGAAGCCAAAAACATTCAGTACTTC. This codes for CAWSVRFQGEAKNIQYF.